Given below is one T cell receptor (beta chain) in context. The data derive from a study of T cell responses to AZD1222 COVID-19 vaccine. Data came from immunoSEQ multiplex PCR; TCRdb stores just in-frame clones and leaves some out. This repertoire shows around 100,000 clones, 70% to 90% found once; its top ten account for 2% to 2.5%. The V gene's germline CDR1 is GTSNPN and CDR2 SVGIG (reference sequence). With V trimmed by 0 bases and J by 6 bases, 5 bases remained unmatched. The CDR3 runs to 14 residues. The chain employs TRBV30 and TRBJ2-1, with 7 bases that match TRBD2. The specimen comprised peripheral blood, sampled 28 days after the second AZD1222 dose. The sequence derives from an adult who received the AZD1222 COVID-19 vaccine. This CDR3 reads CAWSVYGRFNEQFF. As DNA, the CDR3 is TGTGCCTGGAGTGTATACGGGAGGTTCAATGAGCAGTTCTTC.